Below, one TCR beta chain is given with its context. Its antigen is unknown. The record originates from a study of CD8 T cells in Susac syndrome. Random hexamers primed reverse transcription of roughly 0.45 to 1 ug RNA. It was immunoSEQ multiplex PCR that amplified TCR beta CDR3 across 54 Vbeta and 13 Jbeta. Each CDR3 protein gets one entry after TCRdb re-called the immunoSEQ multiplex PCR reads with MiXCR. The table shows 110,000 or so distinct CDR3 sequences, with 85% to 95% occurring only once. Points from the study as a whole: Acknowledgment was made by the study that its TCR sequencing and HLA analysis involved a relatively small number of individuals.

CD8+ and CD4+ T cells from blood underwent TCR beta sequencing, which was carried out in a high-throughput format. V was pared by 7 bases and J by 1 base, with 3 bases of the junction left unmatched. Germline V gene sequence: CDR1 SGHVS, CDR2 FNYEAQ. The CDR3 contains 14 residues. The origin of this receptor is a human donor with multiple sclerosis. The sequenced material came from CD4+ T cells from PBMCs. The rearrangement uses TRBV7-6 and TRBJ2-3, with 9 bases lining up with TRBD2. In DNA form, the CDR3 reads TGTGCCAGCACTCTAGCGGGGCGCACAGATACGCAGTATTTT. Its translation is CASTLAGRTDTQYF.